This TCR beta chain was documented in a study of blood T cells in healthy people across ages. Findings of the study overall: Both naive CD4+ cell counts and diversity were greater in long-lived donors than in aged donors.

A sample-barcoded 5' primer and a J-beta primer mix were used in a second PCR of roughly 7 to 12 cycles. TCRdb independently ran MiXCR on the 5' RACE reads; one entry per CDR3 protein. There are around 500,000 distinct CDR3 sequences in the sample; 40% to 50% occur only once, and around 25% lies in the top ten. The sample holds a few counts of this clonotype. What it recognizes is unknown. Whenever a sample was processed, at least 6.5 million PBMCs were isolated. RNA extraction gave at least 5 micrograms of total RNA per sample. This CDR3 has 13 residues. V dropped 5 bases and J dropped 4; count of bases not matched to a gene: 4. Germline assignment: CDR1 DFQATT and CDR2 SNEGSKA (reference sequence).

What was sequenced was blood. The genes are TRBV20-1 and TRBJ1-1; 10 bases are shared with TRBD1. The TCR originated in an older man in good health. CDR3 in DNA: TGCAGTGCTCCCCGGGACAGGGGCACTGAAGCTTTCTTT. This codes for CSAPRDRGTEAFF.